The clone carrying this TCR beta chain was detected only a few times. Its antigen is not known. A sample-barcoded 5' primer and a J-beta primer mix were used in a second PCR of roughly 7 to 12 cycles. TCRdb analysed the 5' RACE reads with MiXCR anew, one entry per CDR3 protein. The data show 1,300,000 or so distinct CDR3 sequences, roughly 64% seen once. The CDR3 is 13 residues long. Trimming pared 4 bases from V and 4 bases from J, leaving 10 bases between. The source of the sample is a study of blood T cells in healthy people across ages. At the level of the study: Capture by template switching was about one barcoded beta molecule per two T cells. Notes on the study in general: Not knowing donor CMV status may have confounded expanded clonotype changes.

The specimen sequenced was blood. The receptor was derived from a man aged 18 to 30 in good health. V and J are TRBV12-3 or TRBV12-4 and TRBJ1-2; D gene ambiguous. CDR3 amino acids: CASSSGSLYGYTF. The CDR3, as DNA: TGTGCCAGCAGTTCAGGATCTCTCTATGGCTACACCTTC.